A single sample gave rise to the 27 T cell receptor beta chains below, sequenced in a study of shared clonotypes between healthy human individuals. Repertoires were generated with immunoSEQ multiplex PCR, while TCRdb's copy carries only in-frame clones and drops some. The data contain approximately 530,000 clones, around 96% of them singletons. The sequenced material came from naive CD4+ T cells sorted from blood. Described subset: CD45RA+ positively selected. The receptor source for this set is a woman aged 30 to 39 in good health.

This clone appeared a single time. The V gene is TRBV7-9, the J gene TRBJ2-2; 7 bases fit TRBD2. J was trimmed by 1 base and V by 5 bases; bases with no gene match: 13. The CDR3 totals 18 residues. The germline gives CDR1 SEHNR, CDR2 FQNEAQ (reference sequence). The CDR3 is CASSRTVAGLRNTGELFF. CDR3 DNA: TGTGCCAGCAGCCGTACGGTCGCGGGACTACGGAACACCGGGGAGCTGTTTTTT.

This sequence joins TRBV27 and TRBJ1-2; D gene uncertain. The CDR3 loop spans 12 amino acids. Trimming removed 4 bases from V and 8 bases from J, with 11 bases in between. Germline assignment: CDR1 MNHEY and CDR2 SMNVEV (reference sequence). The CDR3 sequence: CASSSPGRGYTF. As DNA, the CDR3 is TGTGCCAGCAGTTCCCCGGGTAGGGGCTACACCTTC.

The chain uses TRBV5-1 and TRBJ2-1; D not certain. V gave up 1 base and J gave up 1 base, with 0 bases separating them. Looked up from germline, CDR1 is SGHRS and CDR2 is YFSETQ. The CDR3 contains 12 residues. For the CDR3, the DNA is TGCGCCAGCAGCTTGTCCTACAATGAGCAGTTCTTC. It specifies CASSLSYNEQFF.

The gene calls are TRBV6-6 and TRBJ2-2, with D possibly matching TRBD1 (5 bases). The CDR3 extends over 12 amino acids. V shed 6 bases and J shed 5 bases, with 7 bases lying between them. Germline V gene data show CDR1 as MNHNY and CDR2 as SVGAGI (reference sequence). The CDR3 reads CASSPGTGELFF. The DNA of the CDR3 is TGTGCCAGCAGCCCAGGGACCGGGGAGCTGTTTTTT.

The rearrangement uses TRBV19 and TRBJ2-1; D may be TRBD2 (5 bases). The CDR3 runs 16 residues. The germline V and J ends were trimmed by 5 bases and 7 bases, with 21 bases remaining between them. From germline, CDR1 is LNHDA and CDR2 SQIVND (reference sequence). CDR3 residues: CASSPAPWERKNEQFF. CDR3 DNA sequence: TGTGCCAGTAGTCCAGCCCCGTGGGAGAGAAAAAATGAGCAGTTCTTC.

The CDR3 bases are TGCGCCAGCAGCTTAAAACTAGCGAACACCGGGGAGCTGTTTTTT. Translating it yields CASSLKLANTGELFF. The genes are TRBV5-1 and TRBJ2-2; perhaps TRBD2 as D (5 bases). The CDR3 contains 15 residues. V lost 2 bases and J lost 0, with 8 bases in between. Germline V gives CDR1 SGHRS, CDR2 YFSETQ.

V is TRBV28 and J is TRBJ1-1; tentative D call: TRBD1 (5 bases). Germline V gene lookup returns CDR1 MDHEN and CDR2 SYDVKM. Between the trimmed V and J ends, which lost 6 bases and 0 bases, there was a span of 14 bases. This CDR3 spans 15 amino acids. CDR3 protein: CASSERTPLNTEAFF. The CDR3 nucleotides are TGTGCCAGCAGCGAAAGGACACCTCTGAACACTGAAGCTTTCTTT.

The sample holds a few counts of this clone. This CDR3 is also generated by other DNA sequences in the sample. The chain is built from TRBV7-9 and TRBJ2-1; D is undetermined. CDR1 is SEHNR, CDR2 FQNEAQ, per germline (reference sequence). V was trimmed by 0 bases and J by 1 base, leaving 4 bases between them. This CDR3 comprises 14 residues. DNA of the CDR3: TGTGCCAGCAGCTTAGCGGCTTCCTACAATGAGCAGTTCTTC. Translation gives CASSLAASYNEQFF. Full variable domain (remainder filled in from reference TRBV7-9 and TRBJ2-1): DTGVSQNPRHKITKRGQNVTFRCDPISEHNRLYWYRQTLGQGPEFLTYFQNEAQLEKSRLLSDRFSAERPKGSFSTLEIQRTEQGDSAMYLCASSLAASYNEQFFGPGTRLTVL.

The chain links TRBV5-5 to TRBJ2-2, with D perhaps matching TRBD2 (7 bases). This CDR3 has 15 residues. V shed 5 bases and J shed 5 bases, with 16 bases lying between them. Germline V lookup: CDR1 SGHKS, CDR2 YYEKEE (reference sequence). CDR3 residues: CASSPERGATGELFF. The CDR3 nucleotides read TGTGCCAGCAGTCCCGAACGGGGGGCAACCGGGGAGCTGTTTTTT.

The chain links TRBV29-1 to TRBJ2-6; D possibly corresponds to TRBD2 (5 bases). The CDR3 length is 14 residues. The V end was cut by 4 bases, the J end by 2 bases, with 9 bases between. CDR1 is SQVTM and CDR2 is ANQGSEA in the germline V gene. The CDR3 region is CSVVSEAGANVLTF. The CDR3 region has the DNA TGCAGCGTTGTGTCGGAGGCTGGGGCCAACGTCCTGACTTTC.

The chain couples TRBV5-6 to TRBJ2-1; D is tentatively TRBD1 or TRBD2 (5 bases each). The CDR3 is made up of 15 amino acids. The V gene's germline CDR1 is SGHDT and CDR2 YYEEEE. V shed 4 bases and J shed 8 bases, with 19 bases lying between them. The CDR3 coding sequence is TGTGCCAGCAGCCCCCGTGGGACCCTAATACATGAGCAGTTCTTC. Translating it yields CASSPRGTLIHEQFF.

The V call is TRBV6-1, the J call TRBJ2-7; TRBD2 matches 8 bases. The CDR3 has 13 residues. The J segment lost 7 bases and the V segment lost 7 bases, leaving 9 bases of the junction unmatched. CDR1 and CDR2 (germline): MNHNS, SASEGT. In DNA form, the CDR3 reads TGTGCCAGCAAATCAGCGGGGGACTTTGAGCAGTACTTC. Its protein product is CASKSAGDFEQYF.

The chain employs TRBV5-1 and TRBJ2-7; tentative D call: TRBD1 (6 bases). This CDR3 comprises 15 residues. Germline V gene lookup returns CDR1 SGHRS and CDR2 YFSETQ. V dropped 3 bases and J dropped 0 bases, with 13 bases sitting between them. CDR3 in DNA: TGCGCCAGCAGCTCCTCAGGGGCCCTCTCCTACGAGCAGTACTTC. It specifies CASSSSGALSYEQYF.

This chain uses TRBV7-2 with TRBJ2-7, with D possibly called TRBD1 or TRBD2 (5 bases each). V was trimmed by 2 bases and J by 0 bases, leaving 14 bases between them. CDR3 length: 16 residues. The germline CDR1 and CDR2 sequences are SGHTA and FQGNSA. The CDR3 reads CASSLTLAGTSYEQYF. Written as DNA, the CDR3 is TGTGCCAGCAGCTTAACCCTGGCAGGGACCTCCTACGAGCAGTACTTC. Drawing the rest from reference TRBV7-2 and TRBJ2-7, the complete variable domain is GAGVSQSPSNKVTEKGKDVELRCDPISGHTALYWYRQSLGQGLEFLIYFQGNSAPDKSGLPSDRFSAERTGGSVSTLTIQRTQQEDSAVYLCASSLTLAGTSYEQYFGPGTRLTVT.

The chain links TRBV13 to TRBJ1-1; TRBD1 aligns across 10 bases. This CDR3 contains 14 residues. Germline V gene data show CDR1 as PRHDT and CDR2 as FYEKMQ (reference sequence). V dropped 5 bases and J dropped 5; count of bases not matched to a gene: 5. The CDR3 reads CASSQGQGMTEAFF. As DNA, the CDR3 is TGTGCCAGCAGCCAGGGACAGGGGATGACTGAAGCTTTCTTT.

This chain links TRBV5-1 with TRBJ2-5; D not certain. V was pared by 3 bases and J by 1 base, with 10 bases between. Germline V gives CDR1 SGHRS, CDR2 YFSETQ. The CDR3 is 14 amino acids. CDR3 residues: CASSSDVPQETQYF. The CDR3 nucleotides are TGCGCCAGCAGCTCGGACGTCCCCCAAGAGACCCAGTACTTC.

The rearrangement links TRBV6-5 to TRBJ1-2, with 9 bases aligning to TRBD1. The CDR3 extends over 15 amino acids. The J segment lost 3 bases and the V segment lost 3 bases, leaving 5 bases of the junction unmatched. Germline CDR1 and CDR2: MNHEY and SVGAGI. The CDR3 nucleotides are TGTGCCAGCAGTTATACAGGGGGCGCCCACTATGGCTACACCTTC. Protein sequence: CASSYTGGAHYGYTF.

The rearrangement uses TRBV30 and TRBJ1-1; D ambiguous. Trimming shortened V by 5 bases and J by 0 bases, and 7 bases separated the two germline ends. CDR1 is GTSNPN and CDR2 is SVGIG in the germline V gene (reference sequence). The length of the CDR3 is 12 residues. CDR3 bases: TGTGCCTGGTTAGGGATGAACACTGAAGCTTTCTTT. Its translation is CAWLGMNTEAFF.

CDR3 DNA sequence: TGTGCCATCCGAAATGCACCGAACACCGGGGAGCTGTTTTTT. Its translation is CAIRNAPNTGELFF. The chain recombines TRBV10-3 with TRBJ2-2; D is unclear. V was trimmed by 8 bases and J by 0 bases, leaving 10 bases between them. CDR1 ENHRY and CDR2 SYGVKD come from the germline V gene. The CDR3 totals 14 residues.

The CDR3 nucleotides read TGTGCCAGCAGTCAATCCCGCAGGGACATGTGGGAGCAGTACTTC. Its translation: CASSQSRRDMWEQYF. The chain employs TRBV28 and TRBJ2-7; weak D call: TRBD1 (6 bases). The germline V gene has CDR1 MDHEN and CDR2 SYDVKM. The CDR3 has 15 amino acids. Trimming shortened V by 5 bases and J by 7 bases, and 21 bases separated the two germline ends.

The rearrangement joins TRBV7-7 to TRBJ2-2, with 8 bases identical to TRBD2. The CDR3 loop spans 15 amino acids. V shed 2 bases, J shed 6 bases, and the junction held 5 bases outside the gene matches. CDR1 and CDR2 (germline): SSHAT, FNYEAQ (reference sequence). The CDR3 bases are TGTGCCAGCAGCTTACATGGACTAGCTGCCGGGGAGCTGTTTTTT. This encodes CASSLHGLAAGELFF. The entire variable domain, with the rest obtained from reference TRBV7-7 and TRBJ2-2, is as follows: GAGVSQSPRYKVTKRGQDVTLRCDPISSHATLYWYQQALGQGPEFLTYFNYEAQPDKSGLPSDRFSAERPEGSISTLTIQRTEQRDSAMYRCASSLHGLAAGELFFGEGSRLTVL.

The V and J genes are TRBV11-2 and TRBJ2-5; D unresolved. V gave up 0 bases and J gave up 0 bases, with 8 bases separating them. This CDR3 has 15 residues. Germline lookup yields CDR1 SGHAT and CDR2 FQNNGV. CDR3 nucleotide sequence: TGTGCCAGCAGCTTAGATTGGGCTCACCAAGAGACCCAGTACTTC. Its protein is CASSLDWAHQETQYF. The complete variable domain, with remaining parts taken from reference TRBV11-2 and TRBJ2-5, reads EAGVAQSPRYKIIEKRQSVAFWCNPISGHATLYWYQQILGQGPKLLIQFQNNGVVDDSQLPKDRFSAERLKGVDSTLKIQPAKLEDSAVYLCASSLDWAHQETQYFGPGTRLLVL.

The chain couples TRBV7-9 to TRBJ2-7, with TRBD2 as a possible D gene (5 bases). The CDR3 runs to 13 residues. Deletions cut 1 base from V and 4 bases from J, with 8 bases between. Germline V CDR1 and CDR2: SEHNR, FQNEAQ (reference sequence). The DNA of the CDR3 is TGTGCCAGCAGCTTAGGGACTCCTTACGAGCAGTACTTC. This codes for CASSLGTPYEQYF.

This chain joins TRBV15 and TRBJ2-3; D is possibly TRBD2 (6 bases). The V end was cut by 5 bases, the J end by 1 base, with 13 bases between. The length of the CDR3 is 15 residues. In germline, CDR1 is LNHNV, CDR2 YYDKDF (reference sequence). In DNA form, the CDR3 reads TGTGCCACCAGCGGGGGGTGGAGGGGCACAGATACGCAGTATTTT. Protein: CATSGGWRGTDTQYF.

This clone was seen a single time. V and J are TRBV15 and TRBJ2-5; 7 bases line up with TRBD1. V was clipped by 3 bases and J by 1 base; unmatched bases: 5. Germline V lookup: CDR1 LNHNV, CDR2 YYDKDF (reference sequence). This CDR3 contains 15 residues. CDR3 coding DNA: TGTGCCACCAGCAGGGGGGACAGCGCCCAAGAGACCCAGTACTTC. It encodes CATSRGDSAQETQYF.

This clone was counted a few times. The V gene is TRBV7-9, the J gene TRBJ2-3; 10 bases line up with TRBD1. The germline CDR1 and CDR2 sequences are SEHNR and FQNEAQ (reference sequence). This CDR3 has 12 residues. Unmatched junction bases numbered 7, after V lost 4 bases and J lost 15 bases. Here the CDR3 DNA reads TGTGCCAGCAGCTCGCTCCGGGACAGGGGATATTTT. Translation gives CASSSLRDRGYF.

The V gene is TRBV28, the J gene TRBJ2-7, with 8 bases matching TRBD2. Germline V gene data show CDR1 as MDHEN and CDR2 as SYDVKM. Trimming took 3 bases from V and 2 from J; bases not matched to a gene: 6. The CDR3 sequence is 15 residues long. The CDR3 is CASSFWAAGAYEQYF. DNA for the CDR3: TGTGCCAGCAGTTTTTGGGCAGCGGGAGCCTACGAGCAGTACTTC. Supplemented by reference TRBV28 and TRBJ2-7, the full variable domain reads DVKVTQSSRYLVKRTGEKVFLECVQDMDHENMFWYRQDPGLGLRLIYFSYDVKMKEKGDIPEGYSVSREKKERFSLILESASTNQTSMYLCASSFWAAGAYEQYFGPGTRLTVT.